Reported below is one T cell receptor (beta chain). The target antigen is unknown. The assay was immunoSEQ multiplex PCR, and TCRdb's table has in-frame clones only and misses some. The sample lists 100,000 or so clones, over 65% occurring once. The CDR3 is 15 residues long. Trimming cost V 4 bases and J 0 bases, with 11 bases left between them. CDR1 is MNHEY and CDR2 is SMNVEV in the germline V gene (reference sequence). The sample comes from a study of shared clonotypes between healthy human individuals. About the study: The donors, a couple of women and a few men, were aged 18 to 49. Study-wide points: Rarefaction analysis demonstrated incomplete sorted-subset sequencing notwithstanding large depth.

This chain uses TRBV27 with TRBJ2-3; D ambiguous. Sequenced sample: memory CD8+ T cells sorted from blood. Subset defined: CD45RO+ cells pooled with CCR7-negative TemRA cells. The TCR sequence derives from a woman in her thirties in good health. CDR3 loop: CASSSWRPSTDTQYF. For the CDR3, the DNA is TGTGCCAGCAGTTCGTGGCGACCTAGCACAGATACGCAGTATTTT.